This entry lists 30 T cell receptor beta chains sequenced from one sample in a study of technical replicates of blood from a few donors (dated by TCRdb to about 2017). Library prep was done by the immunoSEQ multiplex PCR assay. Not all clones reach the TCRdb copy of this immuneACCESS table, which keeps in-frame sequences only. Checked studies attribute under half of the gap to unresolved V genes and leave the rest unexplained. Here the sample has just under 60,000 clones; 91% occur a single time. The ten largest clones take up approximately 3.9% of the sample. Material: PBMCs. The receptors stem from a human donor in good health. Some clones in this sample may be carry-over from other donors' samples.

This rearrangement joins TRBV21-1 to TRBJ2-7; the table's D gene call, TRBD2, was not cross checked with the DNA. TRBV21-1 is a known pseudogene. The CDR3 extends over 16 amino acids. CDR3 region: CASSKRASGRGYEQYF. For the CDR3, the DNA is TGTGCCAGCAGCAAAAGGGCTAGCGGGAGGGGATACGAGCAGTACTTC.

This chain links TRBV7-2 with TRBJ2-7, with 9 bases lining up with TRBD1. The junction had 1 base not matched to a gene; V was cut back by 0 bases and J by 1 base. The germline V gene has CDR1 SGHTA and CDR2 FQGNSA. This CDR3 comprises 15 residues. The CDR3, as DNA: TGTGCCAGCAGCTTAGCGGGACAGGGTTCCTACGAGCAGTACTTC. Amino acids: CASSLAGQGSYEQYF.

The J gene is TRBJ2-1, the V gene TRBV12-5; tentatively, D is TRBD2 (5 bases). Germline V lookup: CDR1 LGHNT, CDR2 FRNRAP. The CDR3 is 14 amino acids. Trimming removed 6 bases from V and 5 bases from J, with 14 bases in between. The CDR3 DNA is TGTGCTAGTGGAGGACGGGGAGTAAACAATGAGCAGTTCTTC. Translated, it gives CASGGRGVNNEQFF.

The genes are TRBV9 and TRBJ2-1, with D possibly matching TRBD2 (7 bases). V shed 2 bases and J shed 1 base, with 13 bases lying between them. The CDR3 consists of 16 residues. Germline V lookup: CDR1 SGDLS, CDR2 YYNGEE. In nucleotides, the CDR3 is TGTGCCAGCAGCGTCTCGGGGGGCCGATCCTACAATGAGCAGTTCTTC. Protein sequence: CASSVSGGRSYNEQFF. Full variable domain (rest looked up from reference TRBV9 and TRBJ2-1): DSGVTQTPKHLITATGQRVTLRCSPRSGDLSVYWYQQSLDQGLQFLIQYYNGEERAKGNILERFSAQQFPDLHSELNLSSLELGDSALYFCASSVSGGRSYNEQFFGPGTRLTVL.

A single count supports this clone. V is TRBV4-2 and J is TRBJ2-7, with 7 bases identical to TRBD2. This CDR3 is 14 amino acids long. Per germline, CDR1 LGHNA and CDR2 YNFKEQ. The J segment lost 3 bases and the V segment lost 3 bases, leaving 5 bases of the junction unmatched. This chain's CDR3 is CASSQAGTIYEQYF. The CDR3 DNA sequence: TGTGCCAGCAGCCAGGCCGGGACTATCTACGAGCAGTACTTC.

V gene TRBV11-2 combines with J gene TRBJ2-3; 12 bases align to TRBD2. V dropped 5 bases and J dropped 2; count of bases not matched to a gene: 8. The CDR3 sequence is 17 residues long. The germline gives CDR1 SGHAT, CDR2 FQNNGV. The CDR3 coding sequence is TGTGCCAGCAGCAGATACCTAGCGGGGGGGCCCACAGATACGCAGTATTTT. Translated: CASSRYLAGGPTDTQYF.

The count of this clone is one. The chain employs TRBV4-2 and TRBJ2-7; 14 bases map to TRBD2. With V trimmed by 3 bases and J by 7 bases, 8 bases remained unmatched. This CDR3 has 16 amino acids. The germline CDR1 and CDR2 sequences are LGHNA and YNFKEQ. The DNA for the CDR3 is TGTGCCAGCAGCCAGTCCGGACTAGCGGGAGGAGATGAGCAGTACTTC. This encodes CASSQSGLAGGDEQYF.

This clone occurred once. The V gene is TRBV9, the J gene TRBJ1-1; the D is unclear. Germline V gives CDR1 SGDLS, CDR2 YYNGEE. This CDR3 spans 14 amino acids. V lost 5 bases and J 2 bases, leaving 13 bases between the germline ends. The chain's CDR3 is CASSPTHKNTEAFF. CDR3 coding DNA: TGTGCCAGCAGTCCGACACATAAAAACACTGAAGCTTTCTTT. The full variable domain, with the rest looked up from reference TRBV9 and TRBJ1-1, is DSGVTQTPKHLITATGQRVTLRCSPRSGDLSVYWYQQSLDQGLQFLIQYYNGEERAKGNILERFSAQQFPDLHSELNLSSLELGDSALYFCASSPTHKNTEAFFGQGTRLTVV.

The chain uses TRBV9 and TRBJ2-7; the match to TRBD2 covers 10 bases. This CDR3 comprises 13 residues. V was clipped by 4 bases and J by 8 bases; unmatched bases: 6. Germline V gene lookup returns CDR1 SGDLS and CDR2 YYNGEE. The CDR3 loop reads CASSLSGGAQQYF. Here the CDR3 DNA reads TGTGCCAGCAGCTTAAGCGGGGGGGCCCAGCAGTACTTC.

J is TRBJ2-7 and V is TRBV7-9; 8 positions match TRBD1. The CDR3 contains 14 residues. The J segment lost 2 bases and the V segment lost 7 bases, leaving 7 bases of the junction unmatched. CDR1 and CDR2 (germline): SEHNR, FQNEAQ (reference sequence). In nucleotides, the CDR3 is TGTGCCAGCACCGCAGGGGGCTCCCCCTACGAGCAGTACTTC. Amino acid sequence: CASTAGGSPYEQYF.

The gene calls are TRBV7-2 and TRBJ2-2; D possibly corresponds to TRBD1 (5 bases). V was pared by 2 bases and J by 4 bases, with 8 bases between. CDR3 length equals 14 residues. Germline values: CDR1 SGHTA, CDR2 FQGNSA. This CDR3 is CASSLLGVTGELFF. CDR3 sequence (DNA): TGTGCCAGCAGCTTATTAGGGGTCACCGGGGAGCTGTTTTTT.

The V gene is TRBV6-5, the J gene TRBJ2-2; D gene uncertain. CDR1 MNHEY and CDR2 SVGAGI come from the germline V gene. The CDR3 sequence is 15 residues long. Between the trimmed V and J ends, which lost 5 bases and 4 bases, there was a span of 14 bases. CDR3 sequence reads: CASSLLTVSTGELFF. The CDR3 DNA is TGTGCCAGCAGTCTGCTTACAGTCAGCACCGGGGAGCTGTTTTTT.

The rearrangement uses TRBV6-1 and TRBJ1-6, with 8 nucleotides matching TRBD1. Losses at the gene ends were 2 bases for V and 10 bases for J; bases not matched to a gene: 7. The CDR3 loop spans 15 amino acids. In germline, CDR1 is MNHNS, CDR2 SASEGT. The chain's CDR3 is CASSETGGSRSPLHF. The DNA of the CDR3 is TGTGCCAGCAGTGAAACAGGGGGAAGTCGATCACCCCTCCACTTT.

The V and J genes are TRBV2 and TRBJ2-1; TRBD2 matches at 8 bases. CDR1 SNHLY and CDR2 FYNNEI come from the germline V gene. V lost 6 bases, J lost 4 bases, and 8 bases stayed unmatched. The CDR3 is 15 residues long. The CDR3: CASRISGEKYNEQFF. The CDR3, as DNA: TGTGCCAGCAGGATTAGCGGGGAGAAATACAATGAGCAGTTCTTC.

This sequence joins TRBV6-1 and TRBJ1-3; D might be TRBD1 (6 bases). Trimming pared 4 bases from V and 3 bases from J, leaving 10 bases between. This CDR3 has 14 residues. CDR1 MNHNS and CDR2 SASEGT come from the germline V gene. The CDR3 region has the DNA TGTGCCAGCAGTGCCGGGACACTTGGAAACACCATATATTTT. Protein product: CASSAGTLGNTIYF.

The chain uses TRBV2 and TRBJ2-7; D may be TRBD2 (6 bases). Germline V gives CDR1 SNHLY, CDR2 FYNNEI. The V gene lost 6 bases and the J gene lost 3 bases, with 15 bases spanning the gap. The CDR3 extends over 14 amino acids. The CDR3, as DNA: TGTGCCAGCAGGAGGGAGGTGACAGACTACGAGCAGTACTTC. This sequence encodes CASRREVTDYEQYF. Full variable domain (rest looked up from reference TRBV2 and TRBJ2-7): EPEVTQTPSHQVTQMGQEVILRCVPISNHLYFYWYRQILGQKVEFLVSFYNNEISEKSEIFDDQFSVERPDGSNFTLKIRSTKLEDSAMYFCASRREVTDYEQYFGPGTRLTVT.

The V gene is TRBV2, the J gene TRBJ2-3; perhaps TRBD1 as D (6 bases). The germline gives CDR1 SNHLY, CDR2 FYNNEI. Trimming took off 2 bases at V and 8 bases at J, with 11 bases between the two ends. This CDR3 is 13 amino acids long. The CDR3: CASSETLQGTQYF. In nucleotides, the CDR3 is TGTGCCAGCAGTGAAACCCTACAGGGTACGCAGTATTTT. Combining the CDR3 with reference TRBV2 and TRBJ2-3 gives the whole variable domain EPEVTQTPSHQVTQMGQEVILRCVPISNHLYFYWYRQILGQKVEFLVSFYNNEISEKSEIFDDQFSVERPDGSNFTLKIRSTKLEDSAMYFCASSETLQGTQYFGPGTRLTVL.

The V call is TRBV6-6, the J call TRBJ1-5; maybe TRBD1 (5 bases). This CDR3 has 14 residues. The V gene lost 6 bases and the J gene lost 6 bases, with 15 bases spanning the gap. Germline CDR1 and CDR2: MNHNY and SVGAGI (reference sequence). CDR3 coding DNA: TGTGCCAGCAGCCGGGGGGGGGTCGGTCAGCCCCAGCATTTT. It specifies CASSRGGVGQPQHF.

The chain uses TRBV18 and TRBJ1-6; D is possibly TRBD1 (5 bases). The CDR3 has 16 amino acids. Trimming took 3 bases from V and 7 from J, leaving 16 bases between them. CDR1 and CDR2 (germline): KGHSH, LQKENI. Here the CDR3 reads CASSPVKVQGNSPLHF. The CDR3 DNA reads TGTGCCAGCTCACCGGTGAAGGTGCAGGGAAATTCACCCCTCCACTTT.

The rearrangement uses TRBV30 and TRBJ2-5, with 9 nucleotides matching TRBD1. Germline-derived CDR1 and CDR2 are GTSNPN and SVGIG (reference sequence). V was pared by 0 bases and J by 3 bases, with 5 bases of the junction left unmatched. The CDR3 contains 15 residues. The chain's CDR3 is CAWSVRGTGKETQYF. DNA of the CDR3: TGTGCCTGGAGTGTACGAGGGACAGGGAAAGAGACCCAGTACTTC.

The V gene is TRBV5-1, the J gene TRBJ2-5; D is possibly TRBD2 (6 bases). CDR1 and CDR2 (germline): SGHRS, YFSETQ. Trimming removed 7 bases at V and 2 bases at J, with 15 bases between. The CDR3 covers 14 residues. The CDR3 DNA sequence: TGCGCCAGCTCACCGGGGGAGTTACAAGAGACCCAGTACTTC. Translating gives CASSPGELQETQYF.

CDR3: CASSLRGNTEAFF. The CDR3 DNA reads TGTGCCAGCAGCTTAAGAGGGAACACTGAAGCTTTCTTT. The chain is built from TRBV7-2 and TRBJ1-1; no definite D call. V lost 2 bases and J 1 base, leaving 5 bases between the germline ends. Germline CDR1 and CDR2: SGHTA and FQGNSA. The CDR3 contains 13 residues.

The chain is built from TRBV7-2 and TRBJ1-5; TRBD1 agrees at 9 bases. The V gene's germline CDR1 is SGHTA and CDR2 FQGNSA. The ends lost 6 bases at V and 7 bases at J; junction bases unmatched: 7. The CDR3 is made up of 14 amino acids. In nucleotides, the CDR3 is TGTGCCAGCAGAGGGACAGGGTCAGGACAGCCCCAGCATTTT. Protein sequence: CASRGTGSGQPQHF. The complete variable domain, with remaining parts taken from reference TRBV7-2 and TRBJ1-5, reads GAGVSQSPSNKVTEKGKDVELRCDPISGHTALYWYRQSLGQGLEFLIYFQGNSAPDKSGLPSDRFSAERTGGSVSTLTIQRTQQEDSAVYLCASRGTGSGQPQHFGDGTRLSIL.

This chain joins TRBV4-1 and TRBJ1-2, with 8 bases identical to TRBD1. The germline gives CDR1 MGHRA, CDR2 YSYEKL. Trimming took 3 bases from V and 4 from J; bases not matched to a gene: 7. CDR3 length equals 15 residues. The CDR3 spells CASSQEPQGAYGYTF. The CDR3 bases are TGCGCCAGCAGCCAGGAGCCCCAGGGGGCCTATGGCTACACCTTC.

The CDR3 nucleotides are TGTGCCATCAGTTTTGACAGTCAAGCTAACTATGGCTACACCTTC. Its protein is CAISFDSQANYGYTF. J is TRBJ1-2 and V is TRBV10-3; possible D gene TRBD1, 5 bases. The germline V and J ends were trimmed by 5 bases and 0 bases, with 13 bases remaining between them. The CDR3 extends over 15 amino acids. Germline CDR1 reads ENHRY; CDR2 reads SYGVKD.

The gene calls are TRBV10-3 and TRBJ2-3, with D perhaps matching TRBD1 (5 bases). CDR3 length: 13 residues. V gave up 4 bases and J gave up 6 bases, with 11 bases separating them. Germline V CDR1 and CDR2: ENHRY, SYGVKD. CDR3 bases: TGTGCCATCAGTGGTCTGGGGCCGGATACGCAGTATTTT. Protein sequence: CAISGLGPDTQYF.

The chain employs TRBV5-1 and TRBJ2-3, with 7 bases that match TRBD2. After removal of 3 bases from V and 0 bases from J, the junction contained 4 bases not matched to a gene. This CDR3 has 15 amino acids. Germline-derived CDR1 and CDR2 are SGHRS and YFSETQ. CDR3 sequence (DNA): TGCGCCAGCAGCTATAGCGGGTATAGCACAGATACGCAGTATTTT. This codes for CASSYSGYSTDTQYF.

The chain is built from TRBV7-2 and TRBJ2-3; 7 bases agree with TRBD2. Germline loops: CDR1 SGHTA, CDR2 FQGNSA. Trimming cost V 4 bases and J 6 bases; bases outside gene matches: 13. The CDR3 covers 16 residues. The CDR3 region has the DNA TGTGCCAGCAGCTCGGGACTATCGACCCGTGGGGATACGCAGTATTTT. Amino acid sequence: CASSSGLSTRGDTQYF. The full variable domain, with the rest looked up from reference TRBV7-2 and TRBJ2-3, is GAGVSQSPSNKVTEKGKDVELRCDPISGHTALYWYRQSLGQGLEFLIYFQGNSAPDKSGLPSDRFSAERTGGSVSTLTIQRTQQEDSAVYLCASSSGLSTRGDTQYFGPGTRLTVL.

The gene calls are TRBV7-2 and TRBJ1-2, with D tentatively TRBD1 (5 bases). The germline V gene has CDR1 SGHTA and CDR2 FQGNSA. This CDR3 region has 15 residues. Trimming removed 1 base at V and 5 bases at J, with 14 bases between. The CDR3 protein is CASSLGDVGGYGYTF. Here the CDR3 DNA reads TGTGCCAGCAGCTTAGGGGACGTGGGAGGGTATGGCTACACCTTC.

The chain combines TRBV11-2 with TRBJ1-3; D call uncertain. The CDR3 extends over 16 amino acids. Germline V gene data show CDR1 as SGHAT and CDR2 as FQNNGV. V lost 4 bases and J lost 2, with 15 bases in between. CDR3: CASSSPRGRPGNTIYF. The CDR3 nucleotides read TGTGCCAGCAGCTCACCGAGAGGGAGACCTGGAAACACCATATATTTT.